This T cell receptor beta chain was sequenced for a study of cytotoxic CD8 clonotypes in ibrutinib-treated CLL. The wider study: Responses comprised some 24 partial and 2 complete; at median about 71 months, about 14 remained remitted and some 12 progressed. Samples yielded averages of 200,000 to 300,000 productive templates and fewer than 95,000 productive rearrangements.

The method was immunoSEQ multiplex PCR; TCRdb's version includes in-frame clones alone and lacks a portion of them. The sample yields hundreds of thousands of clones, more than 75% seen once. CDR1 and CDR2 (germline): MNHEY, SVGAGI. V was pared by 0 bases and J by 4 bases, with 6 bases between. The CDR3 spans 13 residues. The receptor's source is a human donor with chronic lymphocytic leukemia. Here the sequenced sample was PBMCs, taken after 12 months of ibrutinib treatment. The chain recombines TRBV6-5 with TRBJ1-2; no clear D gene. This chain's CDR3 is CASSYSESYGYTF. Written as DNA, the CDR3 is TGTGCCAGCAGTTACTCAGAGAGCTATGGCTACACCTTC.